This TCR beta chain originates from a study of post-analysis software for immune sequencing data. General study points: TRBV5-6, TRBV5-1 and TRBV20-1 were among about 5 TRBV segments more frequent in patients than controls.

cDNA libraries of TCR beta carried unique molecular identifiers. There were about 0.85 to 10 million T cells, and around 500,000 cDNA molecules came from them. One entry per CDR3 protein results from TCRdb running MiXCR on the PCR reads. The sample lists around 440,000 distinct CDR3 sequences, around 40% occurring once. V shed 10 bases and J shed 5 bases, with 30 bases lying between them. The germline V gene has CDR1 ENHRY and CDR2 SYGVKD. The CDR3 loop spans 18 amino acids. This clonotype has more than one count but fewer than ten. Its specificity is not known. Specimen: blood. This receptor was identified in a girl aged 5-17 years with multiple sclerosis. This chain joins TRBV10-3 and TRBJ2-1, with D perhaps TRBD1 or TRBD2 (5 bases each). This CDR3 is CATGGVPGLTGANNEQFF. The CDR3 nucleotides are TGTGCCACCGGAGGAGTTCCCGGCCTAACTGGGGCTAACAATGAGCAGTTCTTC.